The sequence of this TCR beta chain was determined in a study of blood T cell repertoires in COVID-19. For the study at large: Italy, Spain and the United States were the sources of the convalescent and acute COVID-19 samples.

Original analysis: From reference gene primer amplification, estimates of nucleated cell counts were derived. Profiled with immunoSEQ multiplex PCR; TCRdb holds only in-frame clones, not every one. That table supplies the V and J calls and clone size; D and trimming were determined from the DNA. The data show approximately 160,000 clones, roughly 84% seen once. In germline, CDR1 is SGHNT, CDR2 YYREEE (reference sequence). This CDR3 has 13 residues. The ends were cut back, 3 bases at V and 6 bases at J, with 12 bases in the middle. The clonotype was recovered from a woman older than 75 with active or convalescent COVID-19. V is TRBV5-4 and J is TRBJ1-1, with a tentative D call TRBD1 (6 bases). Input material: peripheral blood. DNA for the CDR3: TGTGCCAGCAGCTGGGGACGGACAGCTGAAGCTTTCTTT. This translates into CASSWGRTAEAFF.